The clone carrying this TCR beta chain was found a few times. Authors' analysis steps: Reference gene primer amplification yielded estimated nucleated cell counts. Sequenced by immunoSEQ multiplex PCR; TCRdb stores in-frame clones only, minus some. V, J and clone size are those of that table, while D and trimming were read from the DNA. The sample has over 130,000 clones; 75% to 90% are singletons. This sample was taken from a study of blood T cell repertoires in COVID-19. Study as a whole: PBMCs, B-cell-depleted T cells, or T cells were the source of the cDNA or gDNA that made up the material.

CDR1 SGHNT and CDR2 YYREEE come from the germline V gene (reference sequence). This CDR3 is 15 amino acids long. The J segment lost 3 bases and the V segment lost 3 bases, leaving 4 bases of the junction unmatched. The sequenced material came from peripheral blood. The clonotype was recovered from a woman aged 55-69 years with active or convalescent COVID-19. The chain recombines TRBV5-4 with TRBJ2-1, with 9 bases lining up with TRBD1. The CDR3 loop reads CASSSTGGRYNEQFF. The CDR3 DNA follows: TGTGCCAGCAGCTCAACAGGGGGCCGCTACAATGAGCAGTTCTTC.